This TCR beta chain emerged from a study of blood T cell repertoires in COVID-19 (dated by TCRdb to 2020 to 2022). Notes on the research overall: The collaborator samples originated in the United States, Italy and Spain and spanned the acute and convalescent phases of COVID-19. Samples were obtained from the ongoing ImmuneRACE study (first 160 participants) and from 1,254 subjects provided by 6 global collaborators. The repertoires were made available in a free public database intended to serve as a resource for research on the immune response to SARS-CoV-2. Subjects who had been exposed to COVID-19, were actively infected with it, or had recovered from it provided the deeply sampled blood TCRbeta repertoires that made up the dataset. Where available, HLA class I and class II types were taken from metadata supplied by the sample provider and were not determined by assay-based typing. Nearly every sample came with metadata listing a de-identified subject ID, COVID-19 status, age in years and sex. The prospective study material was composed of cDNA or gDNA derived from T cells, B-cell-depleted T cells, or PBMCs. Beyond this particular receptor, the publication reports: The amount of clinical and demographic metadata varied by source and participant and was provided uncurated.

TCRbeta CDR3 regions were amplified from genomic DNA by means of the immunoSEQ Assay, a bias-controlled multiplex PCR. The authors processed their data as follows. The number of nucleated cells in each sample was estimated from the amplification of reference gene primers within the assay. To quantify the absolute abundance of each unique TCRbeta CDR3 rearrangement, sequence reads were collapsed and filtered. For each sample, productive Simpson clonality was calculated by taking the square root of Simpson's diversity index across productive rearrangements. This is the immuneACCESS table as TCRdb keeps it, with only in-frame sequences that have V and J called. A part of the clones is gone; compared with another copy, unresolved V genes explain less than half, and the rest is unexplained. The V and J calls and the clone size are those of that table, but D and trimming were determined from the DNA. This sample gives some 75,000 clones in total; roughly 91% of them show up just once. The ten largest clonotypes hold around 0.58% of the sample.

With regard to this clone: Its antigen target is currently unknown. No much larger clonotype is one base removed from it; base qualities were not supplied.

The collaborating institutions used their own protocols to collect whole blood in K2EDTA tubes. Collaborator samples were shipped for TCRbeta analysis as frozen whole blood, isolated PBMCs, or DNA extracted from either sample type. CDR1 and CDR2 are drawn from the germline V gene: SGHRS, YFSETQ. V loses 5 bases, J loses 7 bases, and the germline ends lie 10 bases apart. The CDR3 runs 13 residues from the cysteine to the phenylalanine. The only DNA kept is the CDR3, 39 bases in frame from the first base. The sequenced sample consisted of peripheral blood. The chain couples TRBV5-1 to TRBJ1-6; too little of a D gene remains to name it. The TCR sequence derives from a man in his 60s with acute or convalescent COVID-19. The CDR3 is CASSRAGNSPLHF. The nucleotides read TGCGCCAGCAGTAGGGCGGGAAATTCACCCCTCCACTTT. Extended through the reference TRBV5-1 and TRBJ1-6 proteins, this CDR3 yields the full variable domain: KAGVTQTPRYLIKTRGQQVTLSCSPISGHRSVSWYQQTPGQGLQFLFEYFSETQRNKGNFPGRFSGRQFSNSRSEMNVSTLELGDSALYLCASSRAGNSPLHFGNGTRLTVT.